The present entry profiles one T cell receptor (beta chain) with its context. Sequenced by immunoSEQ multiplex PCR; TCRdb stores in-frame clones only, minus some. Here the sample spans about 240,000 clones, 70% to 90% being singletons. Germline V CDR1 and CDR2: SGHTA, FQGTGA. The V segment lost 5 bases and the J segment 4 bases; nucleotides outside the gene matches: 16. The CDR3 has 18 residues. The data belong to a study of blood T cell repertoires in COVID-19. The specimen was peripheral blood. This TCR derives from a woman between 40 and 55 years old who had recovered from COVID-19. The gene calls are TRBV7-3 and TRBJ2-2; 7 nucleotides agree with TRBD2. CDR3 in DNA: TGTGCCAGCAGCCACCCCCGGGGGAGGGGAGGCGGCACCGGGGAGCTGTTTTTT. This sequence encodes CASSHPRGRGGGTGELFF.